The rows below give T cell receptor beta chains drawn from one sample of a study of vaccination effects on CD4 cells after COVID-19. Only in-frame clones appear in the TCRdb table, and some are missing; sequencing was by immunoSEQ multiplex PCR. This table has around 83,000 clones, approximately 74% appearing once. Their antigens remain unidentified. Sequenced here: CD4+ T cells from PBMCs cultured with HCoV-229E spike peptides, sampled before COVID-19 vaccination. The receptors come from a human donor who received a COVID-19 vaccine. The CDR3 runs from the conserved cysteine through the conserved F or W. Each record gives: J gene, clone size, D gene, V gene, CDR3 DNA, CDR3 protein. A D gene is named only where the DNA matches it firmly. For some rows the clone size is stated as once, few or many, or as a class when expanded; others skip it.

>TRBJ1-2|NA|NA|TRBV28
TGTGCCAGCACCCCCGTAAGCACCAGGACTCACTATGGCTACACCTTC
CASTPVSTRTHYGYTF
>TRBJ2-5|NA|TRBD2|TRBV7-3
TGTGCCAGCAGCTTAAGCGCTAGCGGGTTTCAAGAGACCCAGTACTTC
CASSLSASGFQETQYF
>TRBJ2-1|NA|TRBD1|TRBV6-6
TGTGCCAGCAGTTACGGGACAGGGGTTGTGGGTGAGCAGTTCTTC
CASSYGTGVVGEQFF
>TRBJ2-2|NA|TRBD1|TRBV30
TGTGCCTGGAGCAAGACCGGGACAGGGGGTACCGGGGAGCTGTTTTTT
CAWSKTGTGGTGELFF
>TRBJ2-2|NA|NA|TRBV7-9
TGTGCCAGCAGCTTAGGGACAAACACCGGGGAGCTGTTTTTT
CASSLGTNTGELFF
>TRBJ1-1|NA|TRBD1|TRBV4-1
TGCGCCAGCAGAACGGGACAGTTCAACACTGAAGCTTTCTTT
CASRTGQFNTEAFF
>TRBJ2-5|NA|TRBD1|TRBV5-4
TGTGCCAGCAGCCCCCGGGACAGGGGGACGGAGACCCAGTACTTC
CASSPRDRGTETQYF
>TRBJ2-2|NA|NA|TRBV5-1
TGCGCCAGCAGCTTGGCAGGGGCCAACACCGGGGAGCTGTTTTTT
CASSLAGANTGELFF
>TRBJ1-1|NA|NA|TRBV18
TGTGCCAGCTCACCCCGCCGTTTAGGTTGGGACACTGAAGCTTTCTTT
CASSPRRLGWDTEAFF
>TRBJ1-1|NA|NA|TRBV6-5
TGTGCCAGCAGCGAGGGGGTTAGTGAAGCTTTCTTT
CASSEGVSEAFF
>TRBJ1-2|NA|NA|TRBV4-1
TGCGCCAGCAGCCAACAGGGGCCGTTCTATGGCTACACCTTC
CASSQQGPFYGYTF
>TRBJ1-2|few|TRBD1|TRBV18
TGTGCCAGCTCACCATTACAGGGGGAAGTGTATGGCTACACCTTC
CASSPLQGEVYGYTF
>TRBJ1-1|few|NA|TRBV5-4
TGTGCCAGCAGCTGGGGGGGAAACACTGAAGCTTTCTTT
CASSWGGNTEAFF
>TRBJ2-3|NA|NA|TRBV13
TGTGCCAGCATACGGGGGGCCAGCTTGTATACGCAGTATTTT
CASIRGASLYTQYF
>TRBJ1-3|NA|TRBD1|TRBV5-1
TGCGCCAGCAGAACAGGGGGCTCTGGAAACACCATATATTTT
CASRTGGSGNTIYF
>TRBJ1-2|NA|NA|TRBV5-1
TGCGCCAGCAGCTCGGGCCGGGGCGTAGGAGGCTACACCTTC
CASSSGRGVGGYTF
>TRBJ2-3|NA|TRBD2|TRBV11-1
TGTGCCAGCAGCTGGACTAGCGGGGCAAGCACAGATACGCAGTATTTT
CASSWTSGASTDTQYF
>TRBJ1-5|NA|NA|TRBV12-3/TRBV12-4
TGTGCCAGCAGACAGGGCCGCAATCAGCCCCAGCATTTT
CASRQGRNQPQHF
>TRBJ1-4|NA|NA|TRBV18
TGTGCCAGCTCACCACTTGAGGGTGAAAAACTGTTTTTT
CASSPLEGEKLFF
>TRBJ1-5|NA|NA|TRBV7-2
TGTGCCAGCAGCTTAAATTCGAGGGCCGATCAGCCCCAGCATTTT
CASSLNSRADQPQHF
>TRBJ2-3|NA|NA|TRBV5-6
TGTGCCAGCAGCTTGGGGGGTATGGGCACAGATACGCAGTATTTT
CASSLGGMGTDTQYF
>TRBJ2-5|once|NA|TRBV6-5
TGTGCCAGCAGTTACAGGGGGGGACCTCAAGAGACCCAGTACTTC
CASSYRGGPQETQYF
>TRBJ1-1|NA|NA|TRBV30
TGTGCCGGTAAGGGCCCCCCGGGGACTGAAGCTTTCTTT
CAGKGPPGTEAFF
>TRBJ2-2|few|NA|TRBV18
TGTGCCAGCTCACCAACGGAGTCCACCGGGGAGCTGTTTTTT
CASSPTESTGELFF
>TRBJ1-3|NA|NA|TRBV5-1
TGCGCCAGCAGCCTGCAGGGTTTGGACACCATATATTTT
CASSLQGLDTIYF
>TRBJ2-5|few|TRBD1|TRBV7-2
TGTGCCAGCAGCTTAGGAGGGACAGGGATTGGGAAGACCCAGTACTTC
CASSLGGTGIGKTQYF
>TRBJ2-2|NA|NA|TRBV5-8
TGTGCCAGCAGCCCTTGGACGAGGGCTGGCGGGGAGCTGTTTTTT
CASSPWTRAGGELFF
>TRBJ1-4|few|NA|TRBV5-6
TGTGCCAGCAGCCCCAGCGGCGGCGGGACCGGAAAACTGTTTTTT
CASSPSGGGTGKLFF
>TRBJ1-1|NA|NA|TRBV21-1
TGTGCCAGCAGCAAAAAAGGCGTATGGGGTGCAGCTTTCTTT
CASSKKGVWGAAFF
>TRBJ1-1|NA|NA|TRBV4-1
TGCGCCAGCAGCCAAGGGACAGTGAACACTGAAGCTTTCTTT
CASSQGTVNTEAFF
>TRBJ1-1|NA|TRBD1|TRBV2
TGTGCCAGCAGTGTCCGGACAGGGAACACTGAAGCTTTCTTT
CASSVRTGNTEAFF
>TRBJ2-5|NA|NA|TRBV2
TGTGCCAGCAGTGATCGGCGAGTAACCCAAGAGACCCAGTACTTC
CASSDRRVTQETQYF
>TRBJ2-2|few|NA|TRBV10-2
TGCGCCAGCGGGAAGGGGGGGGACACCGGGGAGCTGTTTTTT
CASGKGGDTGELFF
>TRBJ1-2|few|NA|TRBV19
TGTGCCAGTAGTATTGTTCTGGGCACCGTAAGGGATGGCTACACCTTC
CASSIVLGTVRDGYTF